One sample yielded the 18 T cell receptor beta chains listed below, sequenced in a study of blood T cell repertoires in COVID-19. Clones were read by immunoSEQ multiplex PCR, and TCRdb kept only the in-frame ones, dropping some. The table lists some 260,000 clones, 70% to 90% of them singletons. Sequenced: peripheral blood. These receptors were collected from a man younger than 35 with active or convalescent COVID-19.

This chain links TRBV30 with TRBJ2-1, with TRBD1 identical over 8 bases. Germline V gene sequence: CDR1 GTSNPN, CDR2 SVGIG (reference sequence). The CDR3 is 15 amino acids. V was pared by 0 bases and J by 7 bases, with 8 bases of the junction left unmatched. The CDR3 DNA follows: TGTGCCTGGAGTGTAGGGCAGGGGGCGCGGAATGAGCAGTTCTTC. It specifies CAWSVGQGARNEQFF.

V is TRBV2 and J is TRBJ1-1; weak D call: TRBD1 (6 bases). CDR1 is SNHLY and CDR2 is FYNNEI in the germline V gene. The V and J ends lost 8 bases and 4 bases respectively, with 20 bases between them. The CDR3 length is 15 residues. CDR3 sequence reads: CASFPNRAVGTEAFF. The CDR3 DNA sequence: TGTGCCAGCTTCCCAAACAGGGCAGTCGGCACTGAAGCTTTCTTT.

The V gene is TRBV6-5, the J gene TRBJ1-2; 9 bases match TRBD1. The J segment lost 4 bases and the V segment lost 6 bases, leaving 6 bases of the junction unmatched. The length of the CDR3 is 14 residues. The germline V gene has CDR1 MNHEY and CDR2 SVGAGI. The DNA for the CDR3 is TGTGCCAGCAGGGCCGGGACAGGGCTCTATGGCTACACCTTC. It encodes CASRAGTGLYGYTF.

The genes are TRBV6-5 and TRBJ1-5, with 8 bases fitting TRBD1. V was pared by 5 bases and J by 2 bases, with 2 bases of the junction left unmatched. This CDR3 contains 14 residues. Germline V gives CDR1 MNHEY, CDR2 SVGAGI. The CDR3 loop is CASSKTGGNQPQHF. The CDR3 DNA follows: TGTGCCAGCAGTAAGACAGGGGGCAATCAGCCCCAGCATTTT.

V usage is TRBV19 and J usage is TRBJ2-7; weak D call: TRBD1 (6 bases). This CDR3 is built from 14 residues. The V end lost 5 bases, the J end lost 0 bases, and 11 bases lay between the germline ends. Germline V gene sequence: CDR1 LNHDA, CDR2 SQIVND (reference sequence). The CDR3 nucleotides are TGTGCCAGTAGTGGGACACCAAGCTCCTACGAGCAGTACTTC. Encoded protein: CASSGTPSSYEQYF.

The gene calls are TRBV5-6 and TRBJ1-2; 10 nucleotides align to TRBD1. The CDR3 totals 16 residues. The V gene's germline CDR1 is SGHDT and CDR2 YYEEEE. V was clipped by 0 bases and J by 8 bases; unmatched bases: 10. CDR3 sequence (DNA): TGTGCCAGCAGCTTGGAAGCGACAGGGGGCTTACGGGGCTACACCTTC. This encodes CASSLEATGGLRGYTF.

V is TRBV7-6 and J is TRBJ2-3; the D is unclear. Germline V CDR1 and CDR2: SGHVS, FNYEAQ. The CDR3 runs 17 residues. Trimming left V 4 bases short and J 4 bases short, with 21 bases between. CDR3 sequence reads: CASSSVGGLDDADTQYF. The CDR3, as DNA: TGTGCCAGCAGCTCCGTAGGCGGATTAGATGACGCAGATACGCAGTATTTT.

This rearrangement joins TRBV6-4 to TRBJ2-1; 7 bases line up with TRBD1. The J segment lost 9 bases and the V segment lost 4 bases, leaving 6 bases of the junction unmatched. This CDR3 spans 13 amino acids. CDR1 MRHNA and CDR2 SNTAGT come from the germline V gene. CDR3 sequence (DNA): TGTGCCAGCAGTGGGGACAGTGATACTGAGCAGTTCTTC. As protein: CASSGDSDTEQFF.

This rearrangement joins TRBV9 to TRBJ2-1, with D uncertain. The CDR3 is made up of 13 amino acids. The germline V gene encodes CDR1 SGDLS and CDR2 YYNGEE. Trimming removed 1 base at V and 7 bases at J, with 9 bases between. The CDR3 DNA sequence: TGTGCCAGCAGCGTACTAGATCGGAATGAGCAGTTCTTC. Encoded protein: CASSVLDRNEQFF.

The chain uses TRBV15 and TRBJ1-2, with D tentatively TRBD1 (6 bases). V gave up 0 bases and J gave up 6 bases, with 11 bases separating them. The germline V gene encodes CDR1 LNHNV and CDR2 YYDKDF (reference sequence). The CDR3 extends over 14 amino acids. The CDR3 loop is CATSREGQLDGYTF. The CDR3 DNA reads TGTGCCACCAGCAGAGAAGGACAGCTTGATGGCTACACCTTC.

The rearrangement links TRBV15 to TRBJ1-4, with D tentatively TRBD1 (6 bases). The germline V and J ends were trimmed by 2 bases and 5 bases, with 15 bases remaining between them. The length of the CDR3 is 16 residues. Per germline, CDR1 LNHNV and CDR2 YYDKDF (reference sequence). For the CDR3, the DNA is TGTGCCACCAGCAGACCCTGGGGACATTTGAATGAAAAACTGTTTTTT. The encoded protein is CATSRPWGHLNEKLFF.

The genes are TRBV6-5 and TRBJ2-5; a weak D match, TRBD1 (5 bases). This CDR3 has 13 amino acids. V was trimmed by 5 bases and J by 5 bases, leaving 12 bases between them. From germline, CDR1 is MNHEY and CDR2 SVGAGI. CDR3 loop: CASSRGHTETQYF. The CDR3 DNA is TGTGCCAGCAGTCGCGGACATACGGAGACCCAGTACTTC.

The rearrangement joins TRBV5-1 to TRBJ1-6; 9 bases are shared with TRBD1. The CDR3 runs to 14 residues. Germline CDR1 is SGHRS and CDR2 is YFSETQ. Unmatched junction bases numbered 4, after V lost 4 bases and J lost 8 bases. The CDR3 is CASSLWDRDSPLHF. CDR3 in DNA: TGCGCCAGCAGCCTCTGGGACAGGGATTCACCCCTCCACTTT.

The rearrangement uses TRBV5-1 and TRBJ2-5; D might be TRBD1 (5 bases). Germline lookup yields CDR1 SGHRS and CDR2 YFSETQ. V gave up 5 bases and J gave up 1 base, with 9 bases separating them. The CDR3 consists of 13 residues. CDR3 coding DNA: TGCGCCAGCAGTCAAGACAGCCAAGAGACCCAGTACTTC. This codes for CASSQDSQETQYF.

The chain combines TRBV2 with TRBJ2-7; D is possibly TRBD1 (5 bases). Trimming left V 3 bases short and J 6 bases short, with 15 bases between. The CDR3 totals 14 residues. Germline V gives CDR1 SNHLY, CDR2 FYNNEI. The CDR3, as DNA: TGTGCCAGCAGTGATGCCAGGGCCCCTCTCGAGCAGTACTTC. Protein sequence: CASSDARAPLEQYF.

The rearrangement uses TRBV7-2 and TRBJ1-3; no definite D call. Germline-derived CDR1 and CDR2 are SGHTA and FQGNSA. The CDR3 length is 15 residues. Deletions cut 4 bases from V and 4 bases from J, with 14 bases between. CDR3 bases: TGTGCCAGCAGCTCTCTGGAGGCGGGCGGAAACACCATATATTTT. It translates to CASSSLEAGGNTIYF.

The chain combines TRBV5-5 with TRBJ2-7, with D possibly TRBD1 on 6 matching bases. Germline assignment: CDR1 SGHKS and CDR2 YYEKEE (reference sequence). The V end was cut by 3 bases, the J end by 1 base, with 14 bases between. There are 15 residues in the CDR3. The CDR3 nucleotides are TGTGCCAGCAGCTATACAGGGAGTGCATCCTACGAGCAGTACTTC. Translation: CASSYTGSASYEQYF.

The genes are TRBV7-8 and TRBJ1-3; maybe TRBD1 (6 bases). Trimming pared 2 bases from V and 2 bases from J, leaving 7 bases between. This CDR3 is 14 amino acids long. CDR1 is SGHVS, CDR2 FQNEAQ, per germline. DNA for the CDR3: TGTGCCAGCAGCTTATGGACAGCTGGAAACACCATATATTTT. Protein product: CASSLWTAGNTIYF.